These 25 T cell receptor beta chains were sequenced from one sample in a study of T cell responses to AZD1222 COVID-19 vaccine. Only in-frame clones appear in the TCRdb table, and some are missing; sequencing was by immunoSEQ multiplex PCR. The repertoire holds more than 95,000 clones, about 89% seen once, with about 3.1% in the top ten. The sequenced sample was peripheral blood, obtained 28 days after the second dose of the MenACWY control vaccine. The receptors originated from an adult who received the MenACWY meningococcal vaccine as a control.

The rearrangement links TRBV20-1 to TRBJ1-5; D is unresolved. The germline V gene encodes CDR1 DFQATT and CDR2 SNEGSKA (reference sequence). CDR3 length: 14 amino acids. The V gene lost 3 bases and the J gene lost 1 base, with 10 bases spanning the gap. As DNA, the CDR3 is TGCAGTGCTAGTGGCAGGAAGAGCAATCAGCCCCAGCATTTT. Its translation is CSASGRKSNQPQHF.

The genes are TRBV19 and TRBJ2-2; D remains ambiguous. V lost 6 bases, J lost 7 bases, and 9 bases lay in between. The CDR3 is made up of 12 amino acids. Looked up from germline, CDR1 is LNHDA and CDR2 is SQIVND (reference sequence). The CDR3 DNA sequence: TGTGCCAGTAGGCTAGTGTACGGGGAGCTGTTTTTT. Encoded protein: CASRLVYGELFF.

The rearrangement uses TRBV28 and TRBJ1-2; D remains unclear. Trimming cost V 6 bases and J 7 bases, with 15 bases left between them. The CDR3 consists of 13 residues. CDR1 and CDR2 (germline): MDHEN, SYDVKM. CDR3 in amino acids: CASSYRGLVGYTF. CDR3 nucleotides: TGTGCCAGCAGCTACCGTGGGTTGGTTGGCTACACCTTC.

This chain connects TRBV3-1 (or the pseudogene TRBV3-2) to TRBJ2-4; TRBD1 agrees at 8 bases. CDR1 and CDR2 (germline): LGHDT, YNNKEL (reference sequence). The CDR3 has 16 amino acids. Unmatched junction bases numbered 6, after V lost 3 bases and J lost 2 bases. In DNA, the CDR3 is TGTGCCAGCAGCCACGGACAGGGCATGACCAAAAACATTCAGTACTTC. Its translation: CASSHGQGMTKNIQYF.

The chain has TRBV19 and TRBJ2-3; weak D call: TRBD1 (5 bases). The length of the CDR3 is 14 residues. Germline V gives CDR1 LNHDA, CDR2 SQIVND (reference sequence). Trimming stripped 7 bases from V and 1 base from J, with 12 bases between. The CDR3 DNA follows: TGTGCCAGTAAAGGGGTGACGGGCACAGATACGCAGTATTTT. Amino acid sequence: CASKGVTGTDTQYF. The whole variable domain, remainder taken from reference TRBV19 and TRBJ2-3, is DGGITQSPKYLFRKEGQNVTLSCEQNLNHDAMYWYRQDPGQGLRLIYYSQIVNDFQKGDIAEGYSVSREKKESFPLTVTSAQKNPTAFYLCASKGVTGTDTQYFGPGTRLTVL.

This chain joins TRBV4-3 and TRBJ2-2; D possibly uses TRBD1 or TRBD2 (5 bases each). Per the germline V gene, CDR1 is LGHNA and CDR2 is YSLEER. The CDR3 sequence is 17 residues long. Trimming cost V 0 bases and J 5 bases, with 16 bases left between them. In DNA form, the CDR3 reads TGCGCCAGCAGCCAAGATGTTCCAGGGTCGGGGACCGGGGAGCTGTTTTTT. This codes for CASSQDVPGSGTGELFF.

This chain joins TRBV4-3 and TRBJ2-5; D unresolved. The CDR3 contains 15 residues. Between the trimmed V and J ends, which lost 0 bases and 5 bases, there was a span of 13 bases. CDR1 is LGHNA and CDR2 is YSLEER in the germline V gene. DNA for the CDR3: TGCGCCAGCAGCCAAGATCGATGGGGTTGGGAGACCCAGTACTTC. Encoded protein: CASSQDRWGWETQYF.

The chain joins TRBV29-1 to TRBJ1-1; unclear D gene. CDR1 SQVTM and CDR2 ANQGSEA come from the germline V gene. V lost 1 base and J lost 6, with 6 bases in between. CDR3 length: 11 amino acids. CDR3 sequence reads: CSVEATAEAFF. The CDR3 DNA reads TGCAGCGTTGAAGCAACAGCTGAAGCTTTCTTT. Combining the CDR3 with reference TRBV29-1 and TRBJ1-1 gives the whole variable domain SAVISQKPSRDICQRGTSLTIQCQVDSQVTMMFWYRQQPGQSLTLIATANQGSEATYESGFVIDKFPISRPNLTFSTLTVSNMSPEDSSIYLCSVEATAEAFFGQGTRLTVV.

This clone was seen a single time. DNA of the CDR3: TGTGCCAGCAGCGCAGGGGAAGCTGAAGCTTTCTTT. It yields the protein CASSAGEAEAFF. The chain has TRBV2 and TRBJ1-1, with a tentative D call TRBD1 (6 bases). CDR1 and CDR2 (germline): SNHLY, FYNNEI. This CDR3 region has 12 residues. Trimming pared 6 bases from V and 6 bases from J, leaving 11 bases between.

The chain links TRBV3-1 (or the pseudogene TRBV3-2) to TRBJ2-5; no clear D. CDR1 and CDR2 (germline): LGHDT, YNNKEL (reference sequence). The V and J ends lost 4 bases and 5 bases respectively, with 14 bases between them. The CDR3 totals 14 residues. The CDR3 is CASSPLAGWETQYF. DNA for the CDR3: TGTGCCAGCAGCCCCTTAGCAGGATGGGAGACCCAGTACTTC.

The CDR3 sequence is CASSPPVFDTDDLYEQYF. In DNA, the CDR3 is TGTGCCAGCTCACCACCGGTTTTCGACACCGACGATCTCTACGAGCAGTACTTC. The chain recombines TRBV18 with TRBJ2-7; D uncertain. Germline CDR1 and CDR2: KGHSH and LQKENI. This CDR3 is built from 18 residues. V lost 0 bases and J 3 bases, leaving 21 bases between the germline ends.

The chain has TRBV7-2 and TRBJ2-7; tentatively, D is TRBD1 (6 bases). The CDR3 is made up of 15 amino acids. The germline V and J ends were trimmed by 3 bases and 4 bases, with 16 bases remaining between them. Germline V gives CDR1 SGHTA, CDR2 FQGNSA. The CDR3 spells CASSFPGDPTYEQYF. CDR3 in DNA: TGTGCCAGCAGCTTCCCAGGGGACCCTACGTACGAGCAGTACTTC.

The CDR3 nucleotides are TGTGCCAGCAGCTTAGCTGGGGGCGGGCGCCAAGAGACCCAGTACTTC. This encodes CASSLAGGGRQETQYF. The chain is built from TRBV7-2 and TRBJ2-5, with TRBD1 as a possible D gene (6 bases). The CDR3 extends over 16 amino acids. Per the germline V gene, CDR1 is SGHTA and CDR2 is FQGNSA. Trimming left V 0 bases short and J 1 base short, with 12 bases between.

The V call is TRBV7-2, the J call TRBJ1-1; D gene ambiguous. The CDR3 has 14 amino acids. Germline V gene data show CDR1 as SGHTA and CDR2 as FQGNSA. V gave up 3 bases and J gave up 1 base, with 9 bases separating them. In nucleotides, the CDR3 is TGTGCCAGCAGCTTCAGGCTTGGGAACACTGAAGCTTTCTTT. Its protein product is CASSFRLGNTEAFF.

The chain uses TRBV28 and TRBJ1-5; possible D gene TRBD1, 5 bases. Germline CDR1 is MDHEN and CDR2 is SYDVKM. This CDR3 contains 15 residues. V was trimmed by 10 bases and J by 0 bases, leaving 16 bases between them. The CDR3 DNA is TGTGCCACCCGTAGGACACAAAATAGCAATCAGCCCCAGCATTTT. It is translated as CATRRTQNSNQPQHF. Looking up the rest from reference TRBV28 and TRBJ1-5 gives the full variable domain: DVKVTQSSRYLVKRTGEKVFLECVQDMDHENMFWYRQDPGLGLRLIYFSYDVKMKEKGDIPEGYSVSREKKERFSLILESASTNQTSMYLCATRRTQNSNQPQHFGDGTRLSIL.

The chain joins TRBV24-1 to TRBJ2-3; 7 bases are a match to TRBD1. The CDR3 has 15 amino acids. Germline CDR1 is KGHDR and CDR2 is SFDVKD. Germline trimming cut 3 bases from V and 5 bases from J; bases unmatched to any gene: 7. The CDR3 DNA is TGTGCCACCAGTGATCTAACCTCAGGGGGAGATACGCAGTATTTT. Its translation is CATSDLTSGGDTQYF.

This chain's CDR3 is CASSPGGTSGAGSYEQYF. As DNA, the CDR3 is TGTGCCAGCAGCCCGGGGGGGACTAGCGGGGCCGGTTCCTACGAGCAGTACTTC. This sequence joins TRBV9 and TRBJ2-7, with TRBD2 matching 13 bases. Unmatched junction bases numbered 11, after V lost 4 bases and J lost 1 base. Germline CDR1 is SGDLS and CDR2 is YYNGEE. This CDR3 comprises 18 residues.

The chain employs TRBV28 and TRBJ1-1; D perhaps matches TRBD1 (5 bases). The V end was cut by 1 base, the J end by 6 bases, with 9 bases between. Germline CDR1 is MDHEN and CDR2 is SYDVKM. This CDR3 has 13 amino acids. CDR3 coding DNA: TGTGCCAGCAGTTTATCGGAGGGGCCTGAAGCTTTCTTT. Its translation is CASSLSEGPEAFF. Looking up the rest from reference TRBV28 and TRBJ1-1 gives the full variable domain: DVKVTQSSRYLVKRTGEKVFLECVQDMDHENMFWYRQDPGLGLRLIYFSYDVKMKEKGDIPEGYSVSREKKERFSLILESASTNQTSMYLCASSLSEGPEAFFGQGTRLTVV.

This chain links TRBV5-4 with TRBJ1-6, with TRBD1 identical over 7 bases. The V gene's germline CDR1 is SGHNT and CDR2 YYREEE (reference sequence). V lost 4 bases to trimming and J lost 7 bases; unmatched junction nucleotides: 5. CDR3 length: 14 amino acids. CDR3 in DNA: TGTGCCAGCAGCGTTTCAGGGGGGAATTCACCCCTCCACTTT. Translating gives CASSVSGGNSPLHF.

CDR3 in amino acids: CASSIGWQPQHF. The CDR3 DNA reads TGTGCCAGTAGTATAGGCTGGCAGCCCCAGCATTTT. The chain recombines TRBV19 with TRBJ1-5; D remains ambiguous. The CDR3 length is 12 residues. Deletions cut 1 base from V and 7 bases from J, with 5 bases between. Germline CDR1 and CDR2: LNHDA and SQIVND (reference sequence).

This clone was recorded once. The genes are TRBV29-1 and TRBJ1-3; D may be TRBD1 (5 bases). Germline CDR1 and CDR2: SQVTM and ANQGSEA. The CDR3 is made up of 16 amino acids. V shed 4 bases and J shed 0 bases, with 16 bases lying between them. The CDR3 sequence is CSVGGGPESSGNTIYF. The CDR3 DNA reads TGCAGCGTTGGGGGGGGACCCGAGAGCTCTGGAAACACCATATATTTT.

This chain joins TRBV7-3 and TRBJ2-3, with unresolved D. This CDR3 has 15 amino acids. In germline, CDR1 is SGHTA, CDR2 FQGTGA. With 2 bases removed from V and 0 bases from J, the gap between germline ends came to 9 bases. CDR3 DNA: TGTGCCAGCAGCTTATTCACAGCTAGCACAGATACGCAGTATTTT. Residues: CASSLFTASTDTQYF.

The rearrangement uses TRBV12-3 or TRBV12-4 and TRBJ2-7; D unclear. This CDR3 region has 13 residues. V was clipped by 3 bases and J by 9 bases, with 15 bases between them. The chain's CDR3 is CASSLSALRRQYF. The CDR3, as DNA: TGTGCCAGCAGTTTGAGCGCGTTGAGGAGGCAGTACTTC.

This rearrangement joins TRBV19 to TRBJ1-1; 8 positions agree with TRBD1. Germline values: CDR1 LNHDA, CDR2 SQIVND (reference sequence). CDR3 length: 18 amino acids. The V and J ends lost 4 bases and 1 base, in that order; junction bases with no gene match: 14. As DNA, the CDR3 is TGTGCCAGTAGTACAGGGGGCGCGGCTTTTCTTGGGAACACTGAAGCTTTCTTT. This encodes CASSTGGAAFLGNTEAFF.

The chain joins TRBV7-3 to TRBJ2-1; D may be TRBD2 (5 bases). The CDR3 length is 14 residues. CDR1 SGHTA and CDR2 FQGTGA come from the germline V gene. Trimming stripped 5 bases from V and 7 bases from J, with 15 bases between. The CDR3 bases are TGTGCCAGCAGCCTAGCTACTTCAATGAATGAGCAGTTCTTC. Translated: CASSLATSMNEQFF. The entire variable domain, with the rest obtained from reference TRBV7-3 and TRBJ2-1, is as follows: GAGVSQTPSNKVTEKGKYVELRCDPISGHTALYWYRQSLGQGPEFLIYFQGTGAADDSGLPNDRFFAVRPEGSVSTLKIQRTERGDSAVYLCASSLATSMNEQFFGPGTRLTVL.